Included here is one TCR beta chain sequence, with context. The germline V gene encodes CDR1 SQVTM and CDR2 ANQGSEA. The V and J ends lost 4 bases and 3 bases, in that order; junction bases with no gene match: 6. The CDR3 runs to 13 residues. The record originates from a study of technical replicates of blood from several donors. The data were produced by immunoSEQ multiplex PCR, yet TCRdb's version contains in-frame clones alone and is incomplete. The data contain some 91,000 clones, approximately 96% of them seen just once; the ten biggest clones take up 0.22%. The chain is built from TRBV29-1 and TRBJ2-7, with 7 bases matching TRBD1. The sequence came from a human donor in good health. Sequencing input: T cells isolated from PBMCs. DNA of the CDR3: TGCAGCGTTGGACAGGGTAGCGTCTACGAGCAGTACTTC. Translating gives CSVGQGSVYEQYF.